The 31 T cell receptor beta chains presented below share a single source sample, sequenced in a study of radiation and T cells in renal cell carcinoma. The data were produced by immunoSEQ multiplex PCR, yet TCRdb's version contains in-frame clones alone and is incomplete. The sample has roughly 120,000 clones, about four fifths seen once. Time point given: baseline pretreatment blood. Treatment described: 15 Gy SBRT to primary tumor, nephrectomy 4 weeks later. The sequencing used blood, collected from a patient whose treatment included radiotherapy and nephrectomy. The receptors were sampled from a woman in her fifties or sixties with renal cell carcinoma.

The chain has TRBV6-6 and TRBJ1-1; TRBD1 agrees at 9 bases. The CDR3 runs to 12 residues. CDR1 and CDR2 from the germline V gene are MNHNY and SVGAGI (reference sequence). V dropped 8 bases and J dropped 3; count of bases not matched to a gene: 1. As DNA, the CDR3 is TGTGCCAGCGGACAGGGGTACACTGAAGCTTTCTTT. Translated, it gives CASGQGYTEAFF.

CDR3 bases: TGTGCCAGCAGCTTAAGTGGACAGGGCCTAAACTATGGCTACACCTTC. Encoded protein: CASSLSGQGLNYGYTF. This chain links TRBV7-8 with TRBJ1-2, with TRBD1 identical over 8 bases. The CDR3 runs to 16 residues. Germline lookup yields CDR1 SGHVS and CDR2 FQNEAQ. The V segment lost 2 bases and the J segment 2 bases; nucleotides outside the gene matches: 7.

The chain carries TRBV11-3 and TRBJ2-7; D is unclear. The CDR3 totals 14 residues. Trimming stripped 0 bases from V and 6 bases from J, with 12 bases between. Germline lookup yields CDR1 SGHNT and CDR2 YENEEA. As DNA, the CDR3 is TGTGCCAGCAGCTTAGACCACCCGAGTTCCGAGCAGTACTTC. It encodes CASSLDHPSSEQYF.

The V and J genes are TRBV28 and TRBJ1-5; 7 positions match TRBD1. Per germline, CDR1 MDHEN and CDR2 SYDVKM. The CDR3 runs 15 residues. The J segment lost 7 bases and the V segment lost 4 bases, leaving 10 bases of the junction unmatched. The CDR3 loop is CASSSSGGYDQPQHF. The CDR3 nucleotides are TGTGCCAGCAGTTCCTCAGGGGGGTACGACCAGCCCCAGCATTTT. The full variable domain, with the rest looked up from reference TRBV28 and TRBJ1-5, is DVKVTQSSRYLVKRTGEKVFLECVQDMDHENMFWYRQDPGLGLRLIYFSYDVKMKEKGDIPEGYSVSREKKERFSLILESASTNQTSMYLCASSSSGGYDQPQHFGDGTRLSIL.

This clone was recorded many times. The chain couples TRBV4-1 to TRBJ1-1; D possibly corresponds to TRBD1 (6 bases). Trimming removed 1 base at V and 6 bases at J, with 18 bases between. The germline V gene encodes CDR1 MGHRA and CDR2 YSYEKL. The CDR3 has 16 amino acids. CDR3: CASSQGHQGYGAEAFF. The CDR3 bases are TGCGCCAGCAGCCAAGGTCATCAGGGGTACGGGGCTGAAGCTTTCTTT.

CDR3 loop: CASSLEYRGREQYF. The CDR3 DNA reads TGTGCCAGCAGCTTGGAGTATAGGGGGCGCGAGCAGTACTTC. J is TRBJ2-7 and V is TRBV5-4; 7 bases agree with TRBD1. V dropped 0 bases and J dropped 6; count of bases not matched to a gene: 6. The CDR3 contains 14 residues. Looked up from germline, CDR1 is SGHNT and CDR2 is YYREEE (reference sequence).

This chain joins TRBV5-6 and TRBJ2-5; the match to TRBD1 covers 9 bases. J lost 5 bases, V lost 0 bases, and 5 bases had no gene match. The germline V gene encodes CDR1 SGHDT and CDR2 YYEEEE. This CDR3 has 15 residues. In DNA form, the CDR3 reads TGTGCCAGCAGCTTGGGTACAGGGGGCTGGGAGACCCAGTACTTC. The encoded protein is CASSLGTGGWETQYF.

The rearrangement joins TRBV9 to TRBJ2-7; D not resolved. This CDR3 has 16 amino acids. Germline CDR1 SGDLS, CDR2 YYNGEE. Trimming stripped 0 bases from V and 7 bases from J, with 20 bases between. The CDR3 DNA follows: TGTGCCAGCAGCGTAGAGGTAGCCAATCTCCCGAGTGAGCAGTACTTC. Protein: CASSVEVANLPSEQYF. Based on the CDR3 plus reference TRBV9 and TRBJ2-7, the full variable domain is DSGVTQTPKHLITATGQRVTLRCSPRSGDLSVYWYQQSLDQGLQFLIQYYNGEERAKGNILERFSAQQFPDLHSELNLSSLELGDSALYFCASSVEVANLPSEQYFGPGTRLTVT.

The chain joins TRBV6-6 to TRBJ2-7; TRBD2 agrees at 7 bases. Per the germline V gene, CDR1 is MNHNY and CDR2 is SVGAGI (reference sequence). There are 16 residues in the CDR3. The J segment lost 0 bases and the V segment lost 6 bases, leaving 11 bases of the junction unmatched. CDR3 nucleotides: TGTGCCAGCAGGCAAACTACCGGGACTAACTCCTACGAGCAGTACTTC. Residues: CASRQTTGTNSYEQYF.

The V gene is TRBV19, the J gene TRBJ1-1, with D possibly matching TRBD1 (6 bases). The CDR3 spans 14 residues. Germline CDR1 and CDR2: LNHDA and SQIVND (reference sequence). The V and J ends lost 3 bases and 2 bases respectively, with 10 bases between them. For the CDR3, the DNA is TGTGCCAGTAGTATTCGAGGGGGTAACACTGAAGCTTTCTTT. Translating it yields CASSIRGGNTEAFF.

This clone was found a few times. The chain uses TRBV28 and TRBJ1-1; D ambiguous. With 8 bases removed from V and 3 bases from J, the gap between germline ends came to 7 bases. The CDR3 covers 11 residues. Germline-derived CDR1 and CDR2 are MDHEN and SYDVKM. CDR3 protein: CASERDTEAFF. The CDR3 nucleotides are TGTGCCAGCGAGCGGGACACTGAAGCTTTCTTT.

This chain uses TRBV25-1 with TRBJ2-5; D not resolved. CDR3 length: 15 residues. In germline, CDR1 is MGHDK, CDR2 SYGVNS. V was clipped by 4 bases and J by 4 bases, with 16 bases between them. The CDR3 bases are TGTGCCAGCAGTGGATCAGGTTTCTTGTCAGAGACCCAGTACTTC. Translating it yields CASSGSGFLSETQYF.

J is TRBJ2-2 and V is TRBV5-6; 7 nucleotides match TRBD2. CDR1 is SGHDT and CDR2 is YYEEEE in the germline V gene. V lost 5 bases and J lost 9; bases outside the gene matches: 13. The CDR3 is 15 amino acids. The CDR3 DNA sequence: TGTGCCAGCAGTTTCTGGGGGGGAGGGCCCCGGGAGCTGTTTTTT. It encodes CASSFWGGGPRELFF.

This rearrangement joins TRBV6-5 to TRBJ2-7; D tentatively fits TRBD1 or TRBD2 (5 bases each). The V end lost 3 bases, the J end lost 4 bases, and 13 bases lay between the germline ends. The CDR3 length is 14 residues. The germline gives CDR1 MNHEY, CDR2 SVGAGI. CDR3 DNA sequence: TGTGCCAGCAGTTATACGGGTGGGGGATACGAGCAGTACTTC. Amino acids: CASSYTGGGYEQYF.

J is TRBJ1-2 and V is TRBV30; D gene uncertain. Germline CDR1 is GTSNPN and CDR2 is SVGIG (reference sequence). V was pared by 0 bases and J by 5 bases, with 19 bases between. This CDR3 has 16 amino acids. The chain's CDR3 is CAWSVPGRAREYGYTF. The CDR3 DNA reads as TGTGCCTGGAGTGTTCCGGGGAGAGCCCGGGAGTATGGCTACACCTTC. Full variable domain (rest looked up from reference TRBV30 and TRBJ1-2): SQTIHQWPATLVQPVGSPLSLECTVEGTSNPNLYWYRQAAGRGLQLLFYSVGIGQISSEVPQNLSASRPQDRQFILSSKKLLLSDSGFYLCAWSVPGRAREYGYTFGSGTRLTVV.

The CDR3 nucleotides read TGTGCCAGCAGTGGGGACCGACAGGGGACGAATACTGAAGCTTTCTTT. Its protein product is CASSGDRQGTNTEAFF. V usage is TRBV2 and J usage is TRBJ1-1; 8 bases fit TRBD1. The CDR3 contains 16 residues. Per the germline V gene, CDR1 is SNHLY and CDR2 is FYNNEI. V dropped 4 bases and J dropped 5; count of bases not matched to a gene: 12. Using reference TRBV2 and TRBJ1-1 for the parts outside the CDR3, the full variable domain is EPEVTQTPSHQVTQMGQEVILRCVPISNHLYFYWYRQILGQKVEFLVSFYNNEISEKSEIFDDQFSVERPDGSNFTLKIRSTKLEDSAMYFCASSGDRQGTNTEAFFGQGTRLTVV.

CDR3 sequence (DNA): TGCGCCAGCAGCCAAGCCCCCGGGGGGGTGAACACTGAAGCTTTCTTT. It codes for CASSQAPGGVNTEAFF. This chain connects TRBV4-3 to TRBJ1-1; a possible D gene is TRBD1 (5 bases). The V gene lost 1 base and the J gene lost 0 bases, with 12 bases spanning the gap. The CDR3 has 16 amino acids. Per germline, CDR1 LGHNA and CDR2 YSLEER.

J is TRBJ1-1 and V is TRBV15, with D perhaps TRBD1 (5 bases). Germline V gene lookup returns CDR1 LNHNV and CDR2 YYDKDF (reference sequence). This CDR3 contains 16 residues. V was clipped by 1 base and J by 5 bases, with 17 bases between them. In DNA form, the CDR3 reads TGTGCCACCAGCAGAGTAATTGGAAGGGGCGAGACTGAAGCTTTCTTT. It translates to CATSRVIGRGETEAFF. Complete variable domain (other parts from reference TRBV15 and TRBJ1-1): DAMVIQNPRYQVTQFGKPVTLSCSQTLNHNVMYWYQQKSSQAPKLLFHYYDKDFNNEADTPDNFQSRRPNTSFCFLDIRSPGLGDTAMYLCATSRVIGRGETEAFFGQGTRLTVV.

This clone showed up just a few times. This rearrangement joins TRBV9 to TRBJ1-2, with D possibly matching TRBD1 (6 bases). The CDR3 covers 13 residues. Between the trimmed V and J ends, which lost 3 bases and 7 bases, there was a span of 13 bases. Germline CDR1 reads SGDLS; CDR2 reads YYNGEE. CDR3 DNA sequence: TGTGCCAGCAGCGGACACAGGGAGGGTGGCTACACCTTC. It specifies CASSGHREGGYTF.

The V call is TRBV9, the J call TRBJ2-5, with D perhaps TRBD2 (5 bases). CDR3 length: 15 amino acids. The V gene lost 0 bases and the J gene lost 2 bases, with 11 bases spanning the gap. CDR1 is SGDLS, CDR2 YYNGEE, per germline. The CDR3 loop is CASSVGRGKQETQYF. The CDR3 DNA reads as TGTGCCAGCAGCGTAGGTCGGGGAAAACAAGAGACCCAGTACTTC.

This chain links TRBV6-4 with TRBJ1-5, with 12 bases aligning to TRBD1. The CDR3 loop spans 14 amino acids. The V and J ends lost 6 bases and 9 bases, in that order; junction bases with no gene match: 6. Germline V lookup: CDR1 MRHNA, CDR2 SNTAGT. CDR3 coding DNA: TGTGCCAGCAGCATCCGGGACAGGGGGCGGCCCCAGCATTTT. Amino acid sequence: CASSIRDRGRPQHF.

The rearrangement joins TRBV19 to TRBJ2-6; D gene unclear. Germline CDR1 reads LNHDA; CDR2 reads SQIVND (reference sequence). V was shortened by 7 bases and J by 0 bases, with 13 bases between the two germline ends. This CDR3 is built from 16 residues. Here the CDR3 reads CASTSISSSGANVLTF. Written as DNA, the CDR3 is TGTGCCAGTACATCGATCTCTAGCTCTGGGGCCAACGTCCTGACTTTC.

This clone occurred a few times. Here the CDR3 reads CASSPGGFSQPQHF. CDR3 nucleotides: TGTGCCAGCAGTCCCGGGGGCTTCAGTCAGCCCCAGCATTTT. This sequence joins TRBV27 and TRBJ1-5; a possible D gene is TRBD1 (6 bases). CDR1 MNHEY and CDR2 SMNVEV come from the germline V gene (reference sequence). The CDR3 is 14 amino acids. The germline V and J ends were trimmed by 5 bases and 6 bases, with 14 bases remaining between them.

This clone appeared a few times. The junction departs from the called germline gene at one end, perhaps through a read error. V is TRBV4-1 and J is TRBJ1-2; D unclear. Per germline, CDR1 MGHRA and CDR2 YSYEKL. The CDR3 totals 13 residues. Here the CDR3 DNA reads TGCGCCAGCAGCCTCACCCACGAGGGCATTACCATCTTC. Translating it yields CASSLTHEGITIF.

J is TRBJ2-1 and V is TRBV6-6; perhaps TRBD2 as D (5 bases). This CDR3 comprises 14 residues. CDR1 and CDR2 (germline): MNHNY, SVGAGI (reference sequence). The V and J ends lost 6 bases and 2 bases respectively, with 11 bases between them. CDR3 sequence reads: CASRPPGTYNEQFF. The CDR3, as DNA: TGTGCCAGCAGGCCTCCCGGGACCTACAATGAGCAGTTCTTC.

J is TRBJ1-2 and V is TRBV27, with D possibly being TRBD1 (5 bases). The CDR3 is 13 residues long. In germline, CDR1 is MNHEY, CDR2 SMNVEV (reference sequence). Trimming removed 8 bases from V and 6 bases from J, with 16 bases in between. CDR3 loop: CASRSGEADGYTF. The DNA for the CDR3 is TGTGCCAGCCGTTCGGGGGAAGCCGATGGCTACACCTTC.

This chain links TRBV19 with TRBJ2-1; 9 bases line up with TRBD2. V gave up 7 bases and J gave up 4 bases; unmatched junction bases: 5. Germline V CDR1 and CDR2: LNHDA, SQIVND (reference sequence). The CDR3 runs to 14 residues. The CDR3 sequence is CASTLREGYNEQFF. The CDR3 DNA follows: TGTGCCAGTACTTTGCGGGAGGGGTACAATGAGCAGTTCTTC. The full variable domain, rest sourced from reference TRBV19 and TRBJ2-1, is DGGITQSPKYLFRKEGQNVTLSCEQNLNHDAMYWYRQDPGQGLRLIYYSQIVNDFQKGDIAEGYSVSREKKESFPLTVTSAQKNPTAFYLCASTLREGYNEQFFGPGTRLTVL.

V is TRBV19 and J is TRBJ1-4, with D possibly being TRBD1 (5 bases). The CDR3 covers 16 residues. Germline lookup yields CDR1 LNHDA and CDR2 SQIVND (reference sequence). Trimming removed 6 bases from V and 7 bases from J, with 21 bases in between. DNA of the CDR3: TGTGCCAGTAGCCTAACCGGCAGGCAGGGAGGTGAAAAACTGTTTTTT. This sequence encodes CASSLTGRQGGEKLFF.

The rearrangement links TRBV5-4 to TRBJ2-7; D unresolved. The CDR3 extends over 13 amino acids. V was trimmed by 0 bases and J by 2 bases, leaving 6 bases between them. The V gene's germline CDR1 is SGHNT and CDR2 YYREEE (reference sequence). CDR3 protein: CASSLDQTYEQYF. The CDR3 nucleotides are TGTGCCAGCAGCTTGGACCAAACCTACGAGCAGTACTTC. Complete variable domain (other parts from reference TRBV5-4 and TRBJ2-7): ETGVTQSPTHLIKTRGQQVTLRCSSQSGHNTVSWYQQALGQGPQFIFQYYREEENGRGNFPPRFSGLQFPNYSSELNVNALELDDSALYLCASSLDQTYEQYFGPGTRLTVT.

The count of this clone is one. J is TRBJ1-4 and V is TRBV28; D gene uncertain. V was pared by 3 bases and J by 5 bases, with 10 bases between. The CDR3 has 14 amino acids. From germline, CDR1 is MDHEN and CDR2 SYDVKM. CDR3 coding DNA: TGTGCCAGCAGTTTGCGGCCTCTGAATGAAAAACTGTTTTTT. It translates to CASSLRPLNEKLFF.

The CDR3 loop is CASSLASVQGGGIPEAFF. The DNA of the CDR3 is TGTGCCAGCAGCTTGGCAAGTGTTCAGGGGGGGGGAATCCCTGAAGCTTTCTTT. The chain combines TRBV5-4 with TRBJ1-1; 7 bases are a match to TRBD1. The CDR3 is made up of 18 amino acids. V gave up 0 bases and J gave up 6 bases; unmatched junction bases: 17. The germline gives CDR1 SGHNT, CDR2 YYREEE (reference sequence).